The entry below describes one T cell receptor (beta chain). CDR3 size: 15 residues. Looked up from germline, CDR1 is LNHDA and CDR2 is SQIVND (reference sequence). Trimming took 5 bases from V and 5 from J; bases not matched to a gene: 6. This sample was taken from a study of blood T cell repertoires in COVID-19. Study as a whole: Sites across the United States, Italy and Spain contributed samples from acute and convalescent COVID-19.

Per the study methods: Researchers report that nucleated cell counts were estimated from reference gene primer amplification. Some clones are missing from TCRdb's copy, which holds only in-frame ones; the method was immunoSEQ multiplex PCR. V and J calls and clone size are as listed in that table; D and trimming were resolved from the DNA. Of about 62,000 clones in the sample, approximately 92% were seen once. Sample: peripheral blood. The chain combines TRBV19 with TRBJ2-3; TRBD1 matches 11 bases. The TCR sequence derives from a woman aged 60-70 years with COVID-19, enrolled during active disease. The CDR3 region is CASSPGQGAQDTQYF. As DNA, the CDR3 is TGTGCCAGTAGTCCCGGACAGGGGGCCCAAGATACGCAGTATTTT.